This TCR beta chain was sequenced during a study of cytotoxic CD8 clonotypes in ibrutinib-treated CLL. Produced via immunoSEQ multiplex PCR; TCRdb's table is partial and in-frame only. The sample has about 35,000 clones, 49% seen once; the top ten hold approximately 17%. This clone was seen at least ten times. Antigen: not known. Findings and caveats of the study: Clonality was higher at ibrutinib response and returned toward baseline at progression. Under treatment, the uncommon public clonotypes either contracted or remained stable.

CDR1 and CDR2 (germline): SGDLS, YYNGEE. Trimming took 7 bases from V and 3 from J, leaving 14 bases between them. The CDR3 contains 14 residues. Sequenced here: PBMCs, sampled before ibrutinib treatment. The TCR originated in a human donor with chronic lymphocytic leukemia. This chain uses TRBV9 with TRBJ2-4; D unresolved. For the CDR3, the DNA is TGTGCCAGCGGCCCCTCTTCTGGCAAAAACATTCAGTACTTC. It encodes CASGPSSGKNIQYF.